This T cell receptor (beta chain) appears in the sequencing data of a study of cytomegalovirus exposure and HLA in healthy donors. The overall study: Per a later analysis, the roughly 670 first-cohort and over 90 validation repertoires shared one platform.

Data came from immunoSEQ multiplex PCR; TCRdb stores just in-frame clones and leaves some out. The sample holds roughly 260,000 clones, roughly 89% seen once. V dropped 7 bases and J dropped 3; count of bases not matched to a gene: 6. CDR3 size: 14 residues. The V gene's germline CDR1 is MDHEN and CDR2 SYDVKM. Sequences were obtained from PBMCs. The origin of this receptor is a woman between 18 and 29 years old in good health and CMV-seronegative. The chain is built from TRBV28 and TRBJ1-2; 9 bases are shared with TRBD1. CDR3 DNA: TGTGCCAGCAACCTACAGGGGGCGGACTATGGCTACACCTTC. Translated, it gives CASNLQGADYGYTF.